The 26 T cell receptor beta chains below all came from one sample that was sequenced in a study of T cell changes during pregnancy in multiple sclerosis. Here immunoSEQ multiplex PCR was the method, and the copy in TCRdb shows in-frame clones only, minus some. The sample yields 20,000 to 25,000 clones, 80% to 95% seen once. The material was CD4+ T cells from peripheral blood mononuclear cells, obtained in the third trimester of pregnancy. The receptors were gathered from a female donor with multiple sclerosis, enrolled in a pregnancy study.

The chain has TRBV4-2 and TRBJ2-7, with TRBD2 identical over 10 bases. This CDR3 has 15 amino acids. Germline loops: CDR1 LGHNA, CDR2 YNFKEQ. V shed 4 bases and J 1 base; nucleotides not matched to a gene: 4. The CDR3 nucleotides are TGTGCCAGCAGCCGGGAACTAGCGGGGTCCTACGAGCAGTACTTC. This sequence encodes CASSRELAGSYEQYF.

The J gene is TRBJ1-5, the V gene TRBV30; D is unresolved. This CDR3 spans 15 amino acids. V lost 0 bases and J lost 7, with 16 bases in between. Germline CDR1 reads GTSNPN; CDR2 reads SVGIG (reference sequence). The CDR3 region is CAWSVADTFSQPQHF. The CDR3 nucleotides read TGTGCCTGGAGTGTGGCAGATACCTTCTCCCAGCCCCAGCATTTT.

The gene calls are TRBV19 and TRBJ2-3, with 8 bases fitting TRBD2. Looked up from germline, CDR1 is LNHDA and CDR2 is SQIVND (reference sequence). There are 14 residues in the CDR3. With 11 bases clipped from V and 1 base from J, the junction kept 8 bases outside the gene matches. CDR3 loop: CAAGRGAGTDTQYF. CDR3 sequence (DNA): TGTGCCGCCGGGAGGGGCGCAGGCACAGATACGCAGTATTTT.

V usage is TRBV4-1 and J usage is TRBJ1-2, with a possible D match to TRBD1 (6 bases). Germline V gives CDR1 MGHRA, CDR2 YSYEKL. This CDR3 spans 15 amino acids. The ends were cut back, 5 bases at V and 0 bases at J, with 13 bases in the middle. In DNA, the CDR3 is TGCGCCAGCAGCACAACAGGGAGTGCTAACTATGGCTACACCTTC. This translates into CASSTTGSANYGYTF.

The chain's CDR3 is CAGGTVNNSPLHF. CDR3 bases: TGTGCCGGGGGGACGGTTAATAATTCACCCCTCCACTTT. The V gene is TRBV5-4, the J gene TRBJ1-6; perhaps TRBD1 as D (5 bases). V lost 10 bases, J lost 5 bases, and 13 bases lay in between. Germline V gene sequence: CDR1 SGHNT, CDR2 YYREEE (reference sequence). The length of the CDR3 is 13 residues. Full variable domain (rest looked up from reference TRBV5-4 and TRBJ1-6): ETGVTQSPTHLIKTRGQQVTLRCSSQSGHNTVSWYQQALGQGPQFIFQYYREEENGRGNFPPRFSGLQFPNYSSELNVNALELDDSALYLCAGGTVNNSPLHFGNGTRLTVT.

The chain links TRBV9 to TRBJ2-6; D ambiguous. Germline V gene lookup returns CDR1 SGDLS and CDR2 YYNGEE. The CDR3 extends over 17 amino acids. Trimming removed 0 bases at V and 2 bases at J, with 12 bases between. Here the CDR3 DNA reads TGTGCCAGCAGCGTAGATCTTATTCTAACTGGGGCCAACGTCCTGACTTTC. Its translation is CASSVDLILTGANVLTF.

The chain combines TRBV7-3 with TRBJ2-1; D may be TRBD2 (5 bases). With 5 bases removed from V and 5 bases from J, the gap between germline ends came to 13 bases. The CDR3 length is 14 residues. The germline gives CDR1 SGHTA, CDR2 FQGTGA. For the CDR3, the DNA is TGTGCCAGCAGCCCTCGAGGGAGCCACAATGAGCAGTTCTTC. Encoded protein: CASSPRGSHNEQFF.

The J gene is TRBJ2-1, the V gene TRBV10-1; D is perhaps TRBD1 (5 bases). This CDR3 has 13 residues. V gave up 5 bases and J gave up 3 bases, with 8 bases separating them. CDR1 and CDR2 (germline): WNHNN, SYGVQD (reference sequence). CDR3 coding DNA: TGCGCCAGCAGTAAGACAGTCTACAATGAGCAGTTCTTC. It specifies CASSKTVYNEQFF.

The chain combines TRBV7-3 with TRBJ2-5, with TRBD2 matching over 10 bases. The CDR3 runs 15 residues. With 2 bases clipped from V and 4 bases from J, the junction kept 4 bases outside the gene matches. Germline values: CDR1 SGHTA, CDR2 FQGTGA. CDR3 nucleotides: TGTGCCAGCAGCTTAGGTGGGACTAGCGCAGAGACCCAGTACTTC. Translated: CASSLGGTSAETQYF.

The chain has TRBV5-1 and TRBJ1-4; no reliable D call. Germline values: CDR1 SGHRS, CDR2 YFSETQ. The CDR3 contains 15 residues. Trimming shortened V by 0 bases and J by 7 bases, and 13 bases separated the two germline ends. In nucleotides, the CDR3 is TGCGCCAGCAGCTTGGGGTCTTCGAGTGGTGAAAAACTGTTTTTT. It translates to CASSLGSSSGEKLFF.

V is TRBV5-6 and J is TRBJ1-2; D not resolved. V was pared by 4 bases and J by 6 bases, with 16 bases between. This CDR3 contains 14 residues. Per the germline V gene, CDR1 is SGHDT and CDR2 is YYEEEE. DNA for the CDR3: TGTGCCAGCAGCAGAGGACTCTTGGTGGATGGCTACACCTTC. Translating gives CASSRGLLVDGYTF.

The V gene is TRBV30, the J gene TRBJ1-6, with D uncertain. CDR1 and CDR2 from the germline V gene are GTSNPN and SVGIG (reference sequence). There are 14 residues in the CDR3. The germline V and J ends were trimmed by 0 bases and 8 bases, with 11 bases remaining between them. This chain's CDR3 is CAWSVIGWDSPLHF. CDR3 DNA sequence: TGTGCCTGGAGTGTCATCGGGTGGGATTCACCCCTCCACTTT.

DNA of the CDR3: TGTGCCAGCAGTATACAGGGAACCCTCGTGGAGCAGTACTTC. Encoded protein: CASSIQGTLVEQYF. This sequence joins TRBV2 and TRBJ2-7, with D possibly matching TRBD1 (6 bases). This CDR3 comprises 14 residues. Trimming removed 5 bases from V and 7 bases from J, with 18 bases in between. Germline V CDR1 and CDR2: SNHLY, FYNNEI.

The CDR3 spells CASSSDRGGTEAFF. The CDR3 nucleotides read TGCGCCAGCAGCTCGGACAGGGGAGGAACTGAAGCTTTCTTT. This chain links TRBV5-1 with TRBJ1-1, with TRBD1 matching over 9 bases. V trimming: 3 bases; J trimming: 5 bases; junction bases outside the gene matches: 5. The CDR3 covers 14 residues. CDR1 and CDR2 from the germline V gene are SGHRS and YFSETQ.

The chain combines TRBV6-6 with TRBJ2-7; 9 bases agree with TRBD1. Trimming took 8 bases from V and 6 from J; bases not matched to a gene: 14. The CDR3 is 15 residues long. CDR1 and CDR2 (germline): MNHNY, SVGAGI (reference sequence). The CDR3 sequence is CASLGAGTGFSEQYF. As DNA, the CDR3 is TGTGCCAGCTTAGGAGCCGGGACAGGGTTTTCCGAGCAGTACTTC.

CDR3 sequence (DNA): TGTGCCAGCCGACGTGGGGCAGCTGACACTGAAGCTTTCTTT. Translated, it gives CASRRGAADTEAFF. V usage is TRBV18 and J usage is TRBJ1-1; a weak D match, TRBD1 (5 bases). This CDR3 is built from 14 residues. Trimming took off 8 bases at V and 3 bases at J, with 16 bases between the two ends. Germline V gives CDR1 KGHSH, CDR2 LQKENI. Full variable domain (outside the CDR3, taken from reference TRBV18 and TRBJ1-1): NAGVMQNPRHLVRRRGQEARLRCSPMKGHSHVYWYRQLPEEGLKFMVYLQKENIIDESGMPKERFSAEFPKEGPSILRIQQVVRGDSAAYFCASRRGAADTEAFFGQGTRLTVV.

The J gene is TRBJ2-1, the V gene TRBV9; D remains ambiguous. This CDR3 has 16 amino acids. Germline CDR1 reads SGDLS; CDR2 reads YYNGEE. V shed 0 bases and J shed 0 bases, with 10 bases lying between them. The CDR3: CASSVGSGPSYNEQFF. CDR3 bases: TGTGCCAGCAGCGTAGGGTCTGGGCCCTCCTACAATGAGCAGTTCTTC.

The chain employs TRBV6-1 and TRBJ1-2; 8 bases are shared with TRBD1. The length of the CDR3 is 15 residues. CDR1 is MNHNS, CDR2 SASEGT, per germline. V was clipped by 0 bases and J by 3 bases; unmatched bases: 3. This chain's CDR3 is CASSEAYRGDYGYTF. CDR3 bases: TGTGCCAGCAGTGAAGCGTACAGGGGGGACTATGGCTACACCTTC.

This chain links TRBV6-6 with TRBJ2-5, with D hard to call. CDR1 is MNHNY and CDR2 is SVGAGI in the germline V gene (reference sequence). CDR3 length equals 12 residues. V was clipped by 2 bases and J by 4 bases, with 5 bases between them. The CDR3 nucleotides are TGTGCCAGCAGTTACGCTAGAGAGACCCAGTACTTC. This gives the protein CASSYARETQYF.

This sequence joins TRBV2 and TRBJ2-5; D is perhaps TRBD1 (5 bases). V was trimmed by 10 bases and J by 4 bases, leaving 16 bases between them. CDR1 is SNHLY, CDR2 FYNNEI, per germline. The CDR3 consists of 13 residues. The CDR3 DNA is TGTGCCACCTTTAGGGGTCGCACAGAGACCCAGTACTTC. This gives the protein CATFRGRTETQYF.

This sequence joins TRBV5-1 and TRBJ2-2; D perhaps matches TRBD2 (5 bases). Germline V CDR1 and CDR2: SGHRS, YFSETQ. The CDR3 length is 15 residues. The V gene lost 0 bases and the J gene lost 6 bases, with 12 bases spanning the gap. The CDR3 region is CASSLETGKSGELFF. CDR3 DNA sequence: TGCGCCAGCAGCTTGGAAACGGGGAAATCCGGGGAGCTGTTTTTT.

The V and J genes are TRBV25-1 and TRBJ2-7; D call uncertain. V was cut by 3 bases and J by 5 bases, with 11 bases left in between. Per germline, CDR1 MGHDK and CDR2 SYGVNS. CDR3 length: 13 amino acids. The CDR3 DNA is TGTGCCAGCAGTGACCCCCCCCTCCACGAGCAGTACTTC. Translated, it gives CASSDPPLHEQYF.

This clone was seen once. The rearrangement uses TRBV19 and TRBJ1-5; 9 bases map to TRBD1. V dropped 7 bases and J dropped 3; count of bases not matched to a gene: 7. This CDR3 spans 15 amino acids. Germline V lookup: CDR1 LNHDA, CDR2 SQIVND (reference sequence). CDR3 protein: CASKPTGGPNQPQHF. The CDR3 nucleotides are TGTGCCAGTAAGCCAACAGGGGGCCCCAATCAGCCCCAGCATTTT.

This clone was counted between two and nine times. DNA for the CDR3: TGTGCCAGCAGCTTGCGGACTGCCATTACCTACGAGCAGTACTTC. This translates into CASSLRTAITYEQYF. The rearrangement links TRBV5-4 to TRBJ2-7; TRBD2 might be the D (5 bases). V shed 1 base and J shed 2 bases, with 13 bases lying between them. This CDR3 region has 15 residues. Germline CDR1 SGHNT, CDR2 YYREEE (reference sequence). Full variable domain (remainder filled in from reference TRBV5-4 and TRBJ2-7): ETGVTQSPTHLIKTRGQQVTLRCSSQSGHNTVSWYQQALGQGPQFIFQYYREEENGRGNFPPRFSGLQFPNYSSELNVNALELDDSALYLCASSLRTAITYEQYFGPGTRLTVT.

This sequence joins TRBV6-6 and TRBJ1-1; D call uncertain. This CDR3 is 14 amino acids long. Deletions cut 7 bases from V and 0 bases from J, with 12 bases between. Germline V gene data show CDR1 as MNHNY and CDR2 as SVGAGI (reference sequence). CDR3 residues: CASTLGALNTEAFF. Here the CDR3 DNA reads TGTGCCAGCACCCTGGGAGCGCTGAACACTGAAGCTTTCTTT.

The chain joins TRBV7-3 to TRBJ2-2, with D unresolved. The CDR3 has 13 residues. Trimming stripped 5 bases from V and 5 bases from J, with 9 bases between. In germline, CDR1 is SGHTA, CDR2 FQGTGA. CDR3 in amino acids: CASSRVRTGELFF. The CDR3 DNA reads as TGTGCCAGCAGCCGTGTGAGGACCGGGGAGCTGTTTTTT.